The 31 T cell receptor beta chains given below trace back to one sample, sequenced in a study of blood T cell repertoires in COVID-19. The repertoire was sequenced with immunoSEQ multiplex PCR; TCRdb's copy has only in-frame clones and lacks some. This table holds 120,000 or so clones, 87% found once. Input material: peripheral blood. The receptors come from a woman in her seventies with acute or convalescent COVID-19.

The V call is TRBV7-9, the J call TRBJ1-1; 9 bases fit TRBD1. CDR3 length: 16 amino acids. The junction had 8 bases not matched to a gene; V was cut back by 5 bases and J by 1 base. Per germline, CDR1 SEHNR and CDR2 FQNEAQ (reference sequence). This chain's CDR3 is CASSPRTGATNTEAFF. In DNA, the CDR3 is TGTGCCAGCAGCCCTCGGACAGGGGCCACGAACACTGAAGCTTTCTTT. Full variable domain (missing parts from reference TRBV7-9 and TRBJ1-1): DTGVSQNPRHKITKRGQNVTFRCDPISEHNRLYWYRQTLGQGPEFLTYFQNEAQLEKSRLLSDRFSAERPKGSFSTLEIQRTEQGDSAMYLCASSPRTGATNTEAFFGQGTRLTVV.

V and J are TRBV29-1 and TRBJ1-3; 7 bases line up with TRBD1. The CDR3 has 15 residues. Germline CDR1 reads SQVTM; CDR2 reads ANQGSEA. Losses at the gene ends were 0 bases for V and 4 bases for J; bases not matched to a gene: 6. The CDR3 nucleotides are TGCAGCGTTGAAGATCGTGCAGGGGGAGGAAACACCATATATTTT. This codes for CSVEDRAGGGNTIYF.

The gene calls are TRBV10-3 and TRBJ2-3; 12 bases match TRBD2. V shed 0 bases and J 1 base; nucleotides not matched to a gene: 8. The CDR3 totals 19 residues. The germline CDR1 and CDR2 sequences are ENHRY and SYGVKD. The CDR3 DNA sequence: TGTGCCATCAGTGAGTCGGCTAGCGGGGGGGTTGAAGGCACAGATACGCAGTATTTT. It encodes CAISESASGGVEGTDTQYF.

The chain carries TRBV19 and TRBJ1-5, with D unclear. Germline V lookup: CDR1 LNHDA, CDR2 SQIVND (reference sequence). The CDR3 loop spans 12 amino acids. The ends were cut back, 1 base at V and 7 bases at J, with 5 bases in the middle. CDR3 loop: CASSIGLQPQHF. The CDR3 DNA follows: TGTGCCAGTAGTATAGGTCTGCAGCCCCAGCATTTT.

This chain links TRBV7-9 with TRBJ1-3; maybe TRBD1 (6 bases). V was clipped by 5 bases and J by 4 bases, with 12 bases between them. Germline V gives CDR1 SEHNR, CDR2 FQNEAQ (reference sequence). This CDR3 comprises 14 residues. CDR3 region: CASSPGQIGNTIYF. The CDR3 nucleotides read TGTGCCAGCAGCCCAGGACAGATCGGAAACACCATATATTTT.

The chain recombines TRBV24-1 with TRBJ2-2; 7 bases are a match to TRBD2. Germline CDR1 reads KGHDR; CDR2 reads SFDVKD. With 6 bases clipped from V and 2 bases from J, the junction kept 5 bases outside the gene matches. The CDR3 has 15 residues. DNA for the CDR3: TGTGCCACCAGTAGTGCTAGCGGAAACACCGGGGAGCTGTTTTTT. It encodes CATSSASGNTGELFF.

The rearrangement links TRBV5-1 to TRBJ1-2; 7 bases fit TRBD1. CDR3 length equals 14 residues. After removal of 4 bases from V and 7 bases from J, the junction contained 10 bases not matched to a gene. CDR1 SGHRS and CDR2 YFSETQ come from the germline V gene. The CDR3 loop reads CASSLQTGESGYTF. DNA of the CDR3: TGCGCCAGCAGCCTCCAAACAGGGGAGTCTGGCTACACCTTC.

The gene calls are TRBV18 and TRBJ2-5, with 9 positions matching TRBD1. J gave up 3 bases and V 0 bases, and 2 bases lay outside the gene matches. This CDR3 has 15 amino acids. Germline V gives CDR1 KGHSH, CDR2 LQKENI. The CDR3 DNA sequence: TGTGCCAGCTCACCACCCCGGACAGGGGAAGAGACCCAGTACTTC. Amino acids: CASSPPRTGEETQYF.

The gene calls are TRBV18 and TRBJ2-4; TRBD1 matches at 10 bases. The CDR3 is 14 amino acids. The trim removed 3 bases at V and 4 bases at J, leaving 0 bases unmatched. Germline assignment: CDR1 KGHSH and CDR2 LQKENI. The CDR3 DNA reads as TGTGCCAGCTCACCGGGACAGGGGAAAAACATTCAGTACTTC. Translated: CASSPGQGKNIQYF.

The chain joins TRBV6-6 to TRBJ1-2; D not resolved. With 4 bases removed from V and 6 bases from J, the gap between germline ends came to 9 bases. The CDR3 is made up of 12 amino acids. CDR1 is MNHNY, CDR2 SVGAGI, per germline (reference sequence). The CDR3 nucleotides read TGTGCCAGCAGTTCTGGGCCTAATGGCTACACCTTC. This encodes CASSSGPNGYTF.

The rearrangement joins TRBV15 to TRBJ2-3; TRBD1 aligns across 8 bases. V was pared by 0 bases and J by 5 bases, with 4 bases of the junction left unmatched. Germline V gives CDR1 LNHNV, CDR2 YYDKDF (reference sequence). The CDR3 extends over 15 amino acids. This CDR3 is CATSREVRGLDTQYF. For the CDR3, the DNA is TGTGCCACCAGCAGAGAGGTCAGGGGGCTAGATACGCAGTATTTT.

V is TRBV4-2 and J is TRBJ1-1; 9 bases agree with TRBD1. The CDR3 has 20 residues. The germline V gene has CDR1 LGHNA and CDR2 YNFKEQ. V gave up 2 bases and J gave up 2 bases; unmatched junction bases: 18. DNA for the CDR3: TGTGCCAGCAGCCAAAGCTCCATGGCCGGGACAGGGAGGGTCAACACTGAAGCTTTCTTT. It codes for CASSQSSMAGTGRVNTEAFF.

The rearrangement links TRBV27 to TRBJ1-5; 10 bases are a match to TRBD1. The CDR3 loop spans 16 amino acids. The V and J ends lost 4 bases and 12 bases, in that order; junction bases with no gene match: 15. Germline CDR1 and CDR2: MNHEY and SMNVEV (reference sequence). CDR3 in DNA: TGTGCCAGCAGTTCCCGGACAGGGGGACCCCTTGTCGACCAGCATTTT. Translated: CASSSRTGGPLVDQHF.

The chain employs TRBV30 and TRBJ1-1; 8 bases align to TRBD1. The CDR3 loop spans 13 amino acids. After removal of 5 bases from V and 6 bases from J, the junction contained 8 bases not matched to a gene. Germline lookup yields CDR1 GTSNPN and CDR2 SVGIG (reference sequence). As DNA, the CDR3 is TGTGCCTGGGGGGACAGGCCGCAAGCTGAAGCTTTCTTT. It translates to CAWGDRPQAEAFF.

The chain uses TRBV19 and TRBJ2-7; TRBD1 is a possible D gene (6 bases). Germline V gene data show CDR1 as LNHDA and CDR2 as SQIVND (reference sequence). This CDR3 has 17 residues. Trimming took 2 bases from V and 0 from J, leaving 17 bases between them. The CDR3 DNA is TGTGCCAGTAGTATACGAGGAATCCAGGGGAACTCCTACGAGCAGTACTTC. This sequence encodes CASSIRGIQGNSYEQYF.

The genes are TRBV19 and TRBJ1-1; tentatively, D is TRBD1 (6 bases). CDR1 is LNHDA and CDR2 is SQIVND in the germline V gene (reference sequence). CDR3 size: 18 residues. Trimming stripped 0 bases from V and 0 bases from J, with 17 bases between. The CDR3 here is CASSIDQGSPLMNTEAFF. For the CDR3, the DNA is TGTGCCAGTAGTATAGATCAGGGGTCGCCGCTGATGAACACTGAAGCTTTCTTT.

The chain employs TRBV5-1 and TRBJ1-5; 7 bases map to TRBD1. Per germline, CDR1 SGHRS and CDR2 YFSETQ. CDR3 length equals 16 residues. Trimming at V came to 3 bases and at J to 1 base, leaving 7 bases not matched to a gene. The CDR3 here is CASSYTTTGSNQPQHF. The CDR3 nucleotides are TGCGCCAGCAGCTACACCACGACAGGGAGCAATCAGCCCCAGCATTTT.

The rearrangement links TRBV28 to TRBJ1-5; weak D call: TRBD1 (6 bases). Trimming took off 6 bases at V and 0 bases at J, with 12 bases between the two ends. CDR3 length: 15 residues. Germline values: CDR1 MDHEN, CDR2 SYDVKM. In DNA form, the CDR3 reads TGTGCCAGCAGACAAGACAGGTATAGCAATCAGCCCCAGCATTTT. Its protein is CASRQDRYSNQPQHF.

The CDR3 region is CASSHGQGDTEAFF. The CDR3 bases are TGTGCCAGCAGCCACGGACAGGGAGACACTGAAGCTTTCTTT. This chain uses TRBV3-1 (or the pseudogene TRBV3-2) with TRBJ1-1, with 8 bases fitting TRBD1. Germline assignment: CDR1 LGHDT and CDR2 YNNKEL (reference sequence). The length of the CDR3 is 14 residues. V lost 3 bases to trimming and J lost 3 bases; unmatched junction nucleotides: 3.

This clone was observed a few times. The V call is TRBV30, the J call TRBJ1-4; the D gene is possibly TRBD1 (5 bases). V shed 1 base and J shed 6 bases, with 12 bases lying between them. Germline CDR1 is GTSNPN and CDR2 is SVGIG (reference sequence). CDR3 size: 14 residues. The CDR3 region has the DNA TGTGCCTGGAGTGCTTCAGGGTTCCATGAAAAACTGTTTTTT. The encoded protein is CAWSASGFHEKLFF.

V and J are TRBV18 and TRBJ1-6, with D possibly matching TRBD1 (6 bases). V gave up 0 bases and J gave up 5 bases, with 11 bases separating them. CDR3 length equals 16 residues. Per the germline V gene, CDR1 is KGHSH and CDR2 is LQKENI. The CDR3 spells CASSPPGTQNNSPLHF. The CDR3 nucleotides read TGTGCCAGCTCACCACCGGGGACACAGAATAATTCACCCCTCCACTTT. The whole variable domain, remainder taken from reference TRBV18 and TRBJ1-6, is NAGVMQNPRHLVRRRGQEARLRCSPMKGHSHVYWYRQLPEEGLKFMVYLQKENIIDESGMPKERFSAEFPKEGPSILRIQQVVRGDSAAYFCASSPPGTQNNSPLHFGNGTRLTVT.

The chain carries TRBV11-3 and TRBJ1-1; 7 bases are a match to TRBD1. The CDR3 consists of 13 residues. The V segment lost 3 bases and the J segment 7 bases; nucleotides outside the gene matches: 5. Germline V gene sequence: CDR1 SGHNT, CDR2 YENEEA. For the CDR3, the DNA is TGTGCCAGCAGCTTCGTAGGGGGCGGTGAAGCTTTCTTT. It specifies CASSFVGGGEAFF.

This clone occurred a few times. The rearrangement uses TRBV5-1 and TRBJ1-4; D is undetermined. From germline, CDR1 is SGHRS and CDR2 YFSETQ. V was shortened by 0 bases and J by 7 bases, with 10 bases between the two germline ends. The CDR3 loop spans 14 amino acids. CDR3 nucleotides: TGCGCCAGCAGCTTGGCTTCCCGACTTGAAAAACTGTTTTTT. It codes for CASSLASRLEKLFF.

The chain is built from TRBV13 and TRBJ1-1; perhaps TRBD1 as D (5 bases). With 5 bases removed from V and 2 bases from J, the gap between germline ends came to 9 bases. Germline V CDR1 and CDR2: PRHDT, FYEKMQ (reference sequence). This CDR3 contains 13 residues. CDR3 coding DNA: TGTGCCAGCAGCCCGACAGCTAACACTGAAGCTTTCTTT. This translates into CASSPTANTEAFF.

The genes are TRBV18 and TRBJ2-4; possible D gene TRBD1, 5 bases. V gave up 1 base and J gave up 0 bases, with 7 bases separating them. Germline-derived CDR1 and CDR2 are KGHSH and LQKENI. This CDR3 has 15 residues. The CDR3 sequence: CASSPQGLAKNIQYF. The CDR3 DNA reads as TGTGCCAGCTCACCACAGGGGTTAGCCAAAAACATTCAGTACTTC.

The chain links TRBV5-1 to TRBJ2-5; 7 bases align to TRBD2. Germline V gene data show CDR1 as SGHRS and CDR2 as YFSETQ. The CDR3 is 20 residues long. J lost 0 bases, V lost 2 bases, and 19 bases had no gene match. CDR3 amino acids: CASSFPLKGTPGTNQETQYF. CDR3 DNA: TGCGCCAGCAGCTTCCCCCTAAAGGGTACCCCCGGGACTAACCAAGAGACCCAGTACTTC.

CDR3 in amino acids: CASSYYSGLEAFF. The CDR3 DNA is TGTGCCAGCAGTTACTATTCAGGCTTAGAGGCTTTCTTT. This chain joins TRBV6-5 and TRBJ1-1; D not resolved. The V end was cut by 1 base, the J end by 11 bases, with 14 bases between. The CDR3 loop spans 13 amino acids. The germline V gene has CDR1 MNHEY and CDR2 SVGAGI.

Concerning this clone: The same CDR3 also results from other DNA sequences found in this sample. This sequence joins TRBV28 and TRBJ1-5; TRBD1 matches at 7 bases. Germline V gene data show CDR1 as MDHEN and CDR2 as SYDVKM. V lost 3 bases, J lost 5 bases, and 4 bases stayed unmatched. The CDR3 sequence is 14 residues long. CDR3 sequence (DNA): TGTGCCAGCAGTTTGTGGCAGGGGGATCAGCCCCAGCATTTT. As protein: CASSLWQGDQPQHF.

The chain links TRBV6-5 to TRBJ1-2, with D unresolved. Germline V gene data show CDR1 as MNHEY and CDR2 as SVGAGI. The CDR3 is made up of 13 amino acids. Trimming shortened V by 5 bases and J by 2 bases, and 9 bases separated the two germline ends. CDR3 DNA sequence: TGTGCCAGCAGTCCCGGGGAGAACTATGGCTACACCTTC. Translation: CASSPGENYGYTF.

CDR3 amino acids: CASSLVSIYTF. CDR3 coding DNA: TGTGCCAGCAGTTTGGTCAGTATCTACACCTTC. The chain joins TRBV28 to TRBJ1-2; the D is unclear. V was cut by 3 bases and J by 10 bases, with 9 bases left in between. This CDR3 comprises 11 residues. Germline CDR1 is MDHEN and CDR2 is SYDVKM.

V and J are TRBV6-2 or TRBV6-3 and TRBJ1-4; D uncertain. V lost 2 bases to trimming and J lost 0 bases, with 7 bases between them. Germline V lookup: CDR1 MNHEY, CDR2 SVGEGT. The CDR3 is 15 residues long. CDR3 nucleotides: TGTGCCAGCAGTTACGAGGATGCAACTAATGAAAAACTGTTTTTT. Translation gives CASSYEDATNEKLFF.